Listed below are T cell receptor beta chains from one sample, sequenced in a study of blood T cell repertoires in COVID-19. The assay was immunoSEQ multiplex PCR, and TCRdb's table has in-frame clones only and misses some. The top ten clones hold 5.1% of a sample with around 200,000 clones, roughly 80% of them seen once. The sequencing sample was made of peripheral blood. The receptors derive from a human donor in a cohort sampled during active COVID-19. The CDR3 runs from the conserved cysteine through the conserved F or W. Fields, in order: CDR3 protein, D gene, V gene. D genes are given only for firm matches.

CASSPLVDRAGNTIYF,TRBD1,TRBV18
CASSNRDSSNQPQHF,NA,TRBV21-1
CASSPYRGRDTEAFF,TRBD1,TRBV18
CASSLDRVNTEAFF,NA,TRBV7-9
CASSPSGRSTDTQYF,TRBD2,TRBV5-4
CASSNRDRGSPLHF,TRBD1,TRBV6-5
CASSANRGTDTQYF,TRBD1,TRBV7-2
CASSQELEETQYF,NA,TRBV4-3
CASSGRTGNAYEQYF,TRBD1,TRBV27
CATSRDLDRGNEQFF,TRBD1,TRBV15
CSVESGRANEQFF,TRBD2,TRBV29-1
CASSLRSGRLSGELFF,TRBD2,TRBV19
CASKAELRSPLHF,NA,TRBV12-3/TRBV12-4
CASSLGGTGPYSNQPQHF,TRBD1,TRBV7-2
CASSGPTGGTNTEAFF,TRBD1,TRBV9
CASSLAPDYGYTF,NA,TRBV11-1
CASSLVARGTEAFF,NA,TRBV7-2
CASSSPTATNEKLFF,NA,TRBV11-1
CAISDRGSRNQPQHF,TRBD1,TRBV10-3
CASRARRTSGRAGSDTQYF,TRBD2,TRBV28
CASSLWPRGELFF,NA,TRBV5-5
CASSIRFEAGNTIYF,NA,TRBV19
CASSWRDFTDTQYF,NA,TRBV27
CASSFRLAPKTQYF,NA,TRBV27
CASSRTGSSSTDTQYF,NA,TRBV18
CASSPAASGPQTQYF,TRBD2,TRBV18
CSVEDDQGAYEQYF,TRBD1,TRBV29-1
CATSVRNLNTGELFF,NA,TRBV24-1
CASSQGVRDTDTQYF,NA,TRBV3-1/TRBV3-2
CASRETGGLHEQYF,TRBD1,TRBV6-5
CASSPPGQGGDEQFF,TRBD1,TRBV18
CASSSPREMTQETQYF,NA,TRBV28
CASSLRQGAPTKRGAQYF,TRBD1,TRBV7-9
CASSPGLNSPLHF,NA,TRBV7-2
CASKLGGNTEAFF,NA,TRBV7-2
CAWSPRGGGYTF,NA,TRBV30
CASFSDRVLKAFF,TRBD1,TRBV25-1
CATSDSGQNLYEQYF,TRBD1,TRBV24-1
CASSQDRGVRETQYF,TRBD1,TRBV14
CATSDRGSSGANVLTF,NA,TRBV24-1
CASSSQRLAGGGNEQFF,TRBD2,TRBV2
CASRPGISNQPQHF,NA,TRBV6-5
CASSSSSGGQETQYF,TRBD2,TRBV19
CASSPGLAAVAGELFF,TRBD2,TRBV5-1